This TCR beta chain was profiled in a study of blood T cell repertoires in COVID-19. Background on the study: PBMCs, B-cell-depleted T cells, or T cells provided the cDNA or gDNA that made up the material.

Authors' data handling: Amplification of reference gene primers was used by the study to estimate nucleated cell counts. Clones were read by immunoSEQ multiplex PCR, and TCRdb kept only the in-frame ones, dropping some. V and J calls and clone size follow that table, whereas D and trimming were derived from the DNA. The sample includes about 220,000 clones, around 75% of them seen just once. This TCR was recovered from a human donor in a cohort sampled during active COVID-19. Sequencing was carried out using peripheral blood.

The CDR3 spells CASSYSGQGLQETQYF. The CDR3 bases are TGTGCCAGCAGTTATTCGGGACAGGGACTTCAAGAGACCCAGTACTTC. This chain joins TRBV6-5 and TRBJ2-5; 9 bases map to TRBD1. V lost 3 bases and J lost 2; bases outside the gene matches: 7. The CDR3 has 16 amino acids. Germline V CDR1 and CDR2: MNHEY, SVGAGI.